The next 32 T cell receptor beta chains were all read from a single sample in a study of spatial heterogeneity in lung cancer. Documented time point: sample taken at primary tumor resection. TCRdb re-called the 5' RACE reads with MiXCR, one entry per CDR3 protein. The table lists tens of thousands of distinct CDR3 sequences, around 7% of them singletons. Sequencing used PBMCs, obtained at surgery. The origin of the receptors is a male donor with early-stage non-small cell lung cancer.

This clonotype came up many times. V usage is TRBV25-1 and J usage is TRBJ1-2, with TRBD1 matching over 7 bases. This CDR3 has 13 residues. CDR1 and CDR2 from the germline V gene are MGHDK and SYGVNS. Unmatched junction bases numbered 4, after V lost 4 bases and J lost 5 bases. Written as DNA, the CDR3 is TGTGCCAGCAGTGGAGGGGGCCGATATGGCTACACCTTC. Its translation: CASSGGGRYGYTF.

This clonotype was picked up many times. This chain uses TRBV5-1 with TRBJ2-7; no definite D call. There are 14 residues in the CDR3. The V end lost 1 base, the J end lost 3 bases, and 11 bases lay between the germline ends. Per the germline V gene, CDR1 is SGHRS and CDR2 is YFSETQ. The CDR3 DNA sequence: TGCGCCAGCAGCTTGCCAGCAGATGTCTACGAGCAGTACTTC. Translating it yields CASSLPADVYEQYF.

This clonotype was detected many times. The rearrangement links TRBV27 to TRBJ1-1; TRBD1 is a possible D gene (6 bases). V lost 4 bases and J lost 0, with 12 bases in between. The length of the CDR3 is 15 residues. CDR1 MNHEY and CDR2 SMNVEV come from the germline V gene (reference sequence). In DNA form, the CDR3 reads TGTGCCAGCAGTTCTCGGGGGCAGTTGAACACTGAAGCTTTCTTT. Its translation: CASSSRGQLNTEAFF.

This clonotype was detected ten times or more. A read error is possible here, since a much larger clone lies one base away. The genes are TRBV7-9 and TRBJ1-1; D not resolved. Trimming took 2 bases from V and 7 from J, leaving 14 bases between them. The CDR3 totals 14 residues. Per germline, CDR1 SEHNR and CDR2 FQNEAQ (reference sequence). The CDR3 DNA reads as TGTGCCAGCAGCTTAAGGACCGGAGACAATGAAGCTTTCTTT. Encoded protein: CASSLRTGDNEAFF.

The chain has TRBV24-1 and TRBJ1-5; D gene unclear. Trimming stripped 2 bases from V and 0 bases from J, with 10 bases between. Germline V gene lookup returns CDR1 KGHDR and CDR2 SFDVKD. This CDR3 region has 16 residues. Written as DNA, the CDR3 is TGTGCCACCAGTGATTCCCCCGGAAATAGCAATCAGCCCCAGCATTTT. Translated, it gives CATSDSPGNSNQPQHF.

This clonotype occurred a few times. V and J are TRBV14 and TRBJ2-1; D might be TRBD2 (6 bases). CDR1 and CDR2 (germline): SGHDN, FVKESK. CDR3 size: 18 residues. V was clipped by 4 bases and J by 3 bases, with 22 bases between them. CDR3 protein: CASSRGTRLPLGYNEQFF. CDR3 DNA sequence: TGTGCCAGCAGCCGAGGGACTCGACTCCCATTGGGCTACAATGAGCAGTTCTTC. The entire variable domain, with the rest obtained from reference TRBV14 and TRBJ2-1, is as follows: EAGVTQFPSHSVIEKGQTVTLRCDPISGHDNLYWYRRVMGKEIKFLLHFVKESKQDESGMPNNRFLAERTGGTYSTLKVQPAELEDSGVYFCASSRGTRLPLGYNEQFFGPGTRLTVL.

This clonotype was seen repeatedly, ten times or more. The chain employs TRBV5-1 and TRBJ2-1, with D possibly called TRBD1 or TRBD2 (5 bases each). The CDR3 is 17 amino acids. The germline V gene encodes CDR1 SGHRS and CDR2 YFSETQ. V shed 4 bases and J shed 2 bases, with 19 bases lying between them. The CDR3 DNA sequence: TGCGCCAGCAGCCGAATAGGGGTAAGCGGTACCTACAATGAGCAGTTCTTC. As protein: CASSRIGVSGTYNEQFF.

This clonotype was detected many times. DNA for the CDR3: TGCAGTGCTAGAGATCCTAGCGGGAGGAAAACCTACGAGCAGTACTTC. Protein sequence: CSARDPSGRKTYEQYF. The chain employs TRBV20-1 and TRBJ2-7, with TRBD2 matching over 11 bases. Per germline, CDR1 DFQATT and CDR2 SNEGSKA (reference sequence). V dropped 0 bases and J dropped 2; count of bases not matched to a gene: 6. There are 16 residues in the CDR3.

This clonotype was seen only a few times. The J gene is TRBJ2-5, the V gene TRBV20-1, with a possible D match to TRBD2 (6 bases). This CDR3 is 13 amino acids long. The germline CDR1 and CDR2 sequences are DFQATT and SNEGSKA (reference sequence). V gave up 2 bases and J gave up 3 bases, with 10 bases separating them. This CDR3 is CSARRLAEETQYF. CDR3 nucleotides: TGCAGTGCTAGACGATTAGCGGAAGAGACCCAGTACTTC.

This clonotype was detected many times. The chain recombines TRBV28 with TRBJ2-1; 9 nucleotides match TRBD2. Trimming at V came to 6 bases and at J to 3 bases, leaving 9 bases not matched to a gene. The germline CDR1 and CDR2 sequences are MDHEN and SYDVKM. The CDR3 runs 16 residues. Here the CDR3 reads CASSSERGVYYNEQFF. The DNA for the CDR3 is TGTGCCAGCAGCTCCGAGCGGGGGGTATACTACAATGAGCAGTTCTTC.

This clonotype appeared many times. The CDR3, as DNA: TGTGCCAGTAGTATCGGGGCGTGGGGGGCTCCACCCCTCCACTTT. Translating gives CASSIGAWGAPPLHF. This rearrangement joins TRBV19 to TRBJ1-6, with D possibly matching TRBD1 (6 bases). CDR3 length: 15 amino acids. Trimming shortened V by 3 bases and J by 11 bases, and 17 bases separated the two germline ends. Germline V CDR1 and CDR2: LNHDA, SQIVND (reference sequence). Drawing the rest from reference TRBV19 and TRBJ1-6, the complete variable domain is DGGITQSPKYLFRKEGQNVTLSCEQNLNHDAMYWYRQDPGQGLRLIYYSQIVNDFQKGDIAEGYSVSREKKESFPLTVTSAQKNPTAFYLCASSIGAWGAPPLHFGNGTRLTVT.

This clonotype has ten or more counts. This chain connects TRBV12-3 or TRBV12-4 to TRBJ1-4; D ambiguous. The V end lost 6 bases, the J end lost 3 bases, and 14 bases lay between the germline ends. CDR3 length: 15 amino acids. CDR3 DNA: TGTGCCAGCAGACGGGTGGCCGGGGCTAATGAAAAACTGTTTTTT. Translation gives CASRRVAGANEKLFF.

This clonotype was recorded a few times. The J gene is TRBJ2-7, the V gene TRBV12-3 or TRBV12-4, with 7 bases lining up with TRBD1. V trimming: 5 bases; J trimming: 7 bases; junction bases outside the gene matches: 8. CDR3 length: 13 amino acids. Here the CDR3 DNA reads TGTGCCAGCAGTCCTATAACAGGGGCTGAGCAGTACGTC. Translation gives CASSPITGAEQYV.

In this sample, this clonotype turned up many times. The rearrangement links TRBV27 to TRBJ1-1; possibly TRBD1 for D (6 bases). CDR1 MNHEY and CDR2 SMNVEV come from the germline V gene (reference sequence). The CDR3 sequence is 12 residues long. V lost 2 bases and J lost 10, with 11 bases in between. CDR3: CASSLNSGVAFF. The CDR3 nucleotides are TGTGCCAGCAGTTTAAATTCAGGGGTAGCTTTCTTT.

This clonotype has ten or more counts. The CDR3 nucleotides are TGTGCCAGCAGACGGACAGGGGAAATTTCTGAAGCTTTCTTT. This encodes CASRRTGEISEAFF. V gene TRBV12-3 or TRBV12-4 combines with J gene TRBJ1-1; 9 bases match TRBD1. The CDR3 runs to 14 residues. V shed 6 bases and J 6 bases; nucleotides not matched to a gene: 8.

This clonotype was counted ten times or more. The chain is built from TRBV27 and TRBJ2-7; 11 nucleotides match TRBD2. V lost 6 bases to trimming and J lost 2 bases; unmatched junction nucleotides: 9. Germline V gene data show CDR1 as MNHEY and CDR2 as SMNVEV (reference sequence). This CDR3 region has 16 residues. CDR3 coding DNA: TGTGCCAGCAGACCCTTGACTAGCGGGATTGCCTACGAGCAGTACTTC. It codes for CASRPLTSGIAYEQYF.

This clonotype came up many times. The V and J genes are TRBV27 and TRBJ2-7; 10 bases are shared with TRBD2. Germline V gene sequence: CDR1 MNHEY, CDR2 SMNVEV (reference sequence). This CDR3 has 15 residues. V lost 3 bases and J lost 7; bases outside the gene matches: 9. The CDR3 sequence is CASSFLTSGTGEQYF. CDR3 bases: TGTGCCAGCAGTTTCTTAACTAGCGGGACCGGAGAGCAGTACTTC.

This clonotype showed up just once. J is TRBJ1-2 and V is TRBV6-1; D gene ambiguous. Germline-derived CDR1 and CDR2 are MNHNS and SASEGT. This CDR3 is 12 amino acids long. Trimming removed 4 bases from V and 2 bases from J, with 5 bases in between. The DNA of the CDR3 is TGTGCCAGCAGTGCCAGGAACTATGGCTACACCTTC. Its translation is CASSARNYGYTF.

The chain combines TRBV20-1 with TRBJ2-5; D may be TRBD1 or TRBD2 (5 bases each). The CDR3 is made up of 13 amino acids. The germline V and J ends were trimmed by 5 bases and 5 bases, with 15 bases remaining between them. Germline V gene data show CDR1 as DFQATT and CDR2 as SNEGSKA (reference sequence). In DNA form, the CDR3 reads TGCAGTGCTCCCGGTGGGGGAAGGGAGACCCAGTACTTC. It is translated as CSAPGGGRETQYF.

This clonotype was seen many times. The chain is built from TRBV20-1 and TRBJ2-7, with D possibly TRBD1 on 6 matching bases. Germline lookup yields CDR1 DFQATT and CDR2 SNEGSKA (reference sequence). The CDR3 runs to 13 residues. Trimming removed 4 bases from V and 3 bases from J, with 13 bases in between. CDR3 amino acids: CSAKGVRSYEQYV. CDR3 coding DNA: TGCAGTGCTAAGGGGGTCAGGAGCTACGAGCAGTACGTC.

The CDR3 protein is CASSPPGSFNEQFF. CDR3 coding DNA: TGTGCCAGCAGTCCTCCCGGGAGCTTCAATGAGCAGTTCTTC. The chain is built from TRBV28 and TRBJ2-1; D perhaps matches TRBD2 (6 bases). The V end was cut by 5 bases, the J end by 6 bases, with 14 bases between. Germline loops: CDR1 MDHEN, CDR2 SYDVKM. The CDR3 contains 14 residues.

This chain joins TRBV10-2 and TRBJ2-3; 8 positions match TRBD1. This CDR3 has 14 amino acids. Germline trimming cut 7 bases from V and 6 bases from J; bases unmatched to any gene: 9. CDR1 and CDR2 from the germline V gene are WSHSY and SAAADI. The CDR3 here is CASTPSDRADTQYF. The CDR3 coding sequence is TGCGCCAGCACTCCCTCGGACAGGGCCGATACGCAGTATTTT.

This clonotype came up many times. The chain combines TRBV2 with TRBJ2-1; 7 nucleotides agree with TRBD2. The CDR3 has 11 residues. After removal of 7 bases from V and 10 bases from J, the junction contained 4 bases not matched to a gene. In germline, CDR1 is SNHLY, CDR2 FYNNEI. Here the CDR3 reads CASTREWEQFF. The CDR3 DNA reads as TGTGCCAGCACGCGGGAGTGGGAGCAGTTCTTC.

The rearrangement uses TRBV20-1 and TRBJ2-7, with 9 bases aligning to TRBD2. Per germline, CDR1 DFQATT and CDR2 SNEGSKA (reference sequence). V lost 0 bases, J lost 1 base, and 10 bases stayed unmatched. This CDR3 comprises 17 residues. CDR3 amino acids: CSARDLPLAGFSYEQYF. The DNA for the CDR3 is TGCAGTGCTAGAGATTTACCCCTAGCGGGGTTTTCCTACGAGCAGTACTTC.

This clonotype was detected many times. V usage is TRBV4-1 and J usage is TRBJ2-5; no clear D. The germline gives CDR1 MGHRA, CDR2 YSYEKL. The CDR3 runs 14 residues. The V and J ends lost 1 base and 1 base respectively, with 7 bases between them. The CDR3 reads CASSQVLPQETQYF. In nucleotides, the CDR3 is TGCGCCAGCAGCCAAGTACTGCCCCAAGAGACCCAGTACTTC.

This clonotype was observed at least ten times. This sequence joins TRBV20-1 and TRBJ1-5; D is perhaps TRBD1 (5 bases). CDR1 and CDR2 (germline): DFQATT, SNEGSKA (reference sequence). CDR3 length: 13 amino acids. Trimming shortened V by 5 bases and J by 7 bases, and 15 bases separated the two germline ends. The chain's CDR3 is CSAPGPGEQPQHF. CDR3 DNA sequence: TGCAGTGCTCCGGGACCCGGGGAACAGCCCCAGCATTTT.

As concerns this clonotype: Given a much more abundant clone one base away, this may be a read error. The chain employs TRBV10-3 and TRBJ1-6, with D hard to call. The germline V gene has CDR1 ENHRY and CDR2 SYGVKD. The CDR3 consists of 12 residues. CDR3 bases: TGTGCCGTCAGTGACGCGAGTTCACCCCTCCACTTT. It codes for CAVSDASSPLHF.

This clonotype was seen a handful of times. The rearrangement uses TRBV10-3 and TRBJ2-5; 7 bases map to TRBD1. This CDR3 is 14 amino acids long. V shed 3 bases, J shed 2 bases, and the junction held 3 bases outside the gene matches. The V gene's germline CDR1 is ENHRY and CDR2 SYGVKD. This CDR3 is CAISDGTAQETQYF. The DNA of the CDR3 is TGTGCCATCAGTGACGGGACAGCTCAAGAGACCCAGTACTTC.

This clonotype has only a few counts. The DNA is omitted, as the CDR3 cannot be located on it reliably, and the CDR3 follows TCRdb's listing. The V and J genes are TRBV21-1 and TRBJ1-5; TRBD1 is the table's D call and was not checked against the DNA. TRBV21-1 is termed a pseudogene. Counting both end residues, the CDR3 totals 17 amino acids. This chain's CDR3 is CASSTSRVGTGNQPQHF.

The chain uses TRBV20-1 and TRBJ2-1, with 10 nucleotides matching TRBD2. The germline V gene encodes CDR1 DFQATT and CDR2 SNEGSKA (reference sequence). The CDR3 sequence is 14 residues long. With 0 bases clipped from V and 8 bases from J, the junction kept 4 bases outside the gene matches. The CDR3 DNA reads as TGCAGTGCTAGAGAAGCGGGAGGGCCGGATGAGCAGTTCTTC. Translated: CSAREAGGPDEQFF.

This clonotype showed up many times. V gene TRBV15 combines with J gene TRBJ2-7; 7 bases line up with TRBD1. J gave up 3 bases and V 5 bases, and 10 bases lay outside the gene matches. The germline gives CDR1 LNHNV, CDR2 YYDKDF (reference sequence). This CDR3 contains 15 residues. The CDR3 bases are TGTGCCACCAGCCCCCCCAGACAGGGTCTCTACGAGCAGTACTTC. Amino acids: CATSPPRQGLYEQYF.

By share, this clonotype counts as medium-sized. V is TRBV6-2 or TRBV6-3 and J is TRBJ1-5; 8 bases align to TRBD1. V lost 4 bases to trimming and J lost 4 bases; unmatched junction nucleotides: 6. The V gene's germline CDR1 is MNHEY and CDR2 SVGEGT. The length of the CDR3 is 15 residues. The CDR3 nucleotides read TGTGCCAGCAGTTCCAGGACAGGGAGGAATCAGCCCCAGCATTTT. This sequence encodes CASSSRTGRNQPQHF.